This passage covers 31 T cell receptor beta chains from one sample sequenced in a study of response to subunit inactivated influenza vaccine (dated by TCRdb to 2016 to 2019). Libraries came from RT-PCR. These reads were obtained on an Illumina HiSeq 2500. TCRdb reprocessing: public reads trimmed at Q25 with fastp, clones called with MiXCR, in-frame beta chains kept. All rows with the same CDR3 protein become a single entry with the most common DNA and genes. This sample comprises hundreds of thousands of distinct CDR3 sequences, around 15% of them detected only once. Roughly 7.2% of the sample belongs to the ten largest clones. This specimen was PBMCs from blood, taken around 14 days before vaccination. The receptors were gathered from a man aged 45 to 65 who received an inactivated influenza vaccine. Donor details come from another sample of the same person, matched by shared clones.

This clonotype has only a few counts. The chain joins TRBV19 to TRBJ2-1; 11 nucleotides line up with TRBD2. The CDR3 is 16 residues long. The germline V gene encodes CDR1 LNHDA and CDR2 SQIVND (reference sequence). J lost 8 bases, V lost 5 bases, and 11 bases had no gene match. CDR3 bases: TGTGCCAGTAGTGAACTGGGACTAGCGGTCTGGGATGAGCAGTTCTTC. Its translation is CASSELGLAVWDEQFF.

The gene calls are TRBV9 and TRBJ2-3; D is tentatively TRBD1 or TRBD2 (5 bases each). Trimming stripped 2 bases from V and 8 bases from J, with 15 bases between. Germline V lookup: CDR1 SGDLS, CDR2 YYNGEE. This CDR3 has 14 amino acids. CDR3 nucleotide sequence: TGTGCCAGCAGCGTCCAAGTGGGGGAAGGTACGCAGTATTTT. Amino acid sequence: CASSVQVGEGTQYF.

V usage is TRBV12-5 and J usage is TRBJ2-5; 8 nucleotides match TRBD1. Germline V gene lookup returns CDR1 LGHNT and CDR2 FRNRAP. This CDR3 spans 17 amino acids. V was clipped by 0 bases and J by 1 base; unmatched bases: 7. CDR3 coding DNA: TGTGCTAGTGGTTTGGTAGAGGCAGGGGGCCCCCAAGAGACCCAGTACTTC. This translates into CASGLVEAGGPQETQYF.

The chain is built from TRBV12-3 or TRBV12-4 and TRBJ1-2; no clear D gene. The ends were cut back, 7 bases at V and 4 bases at J, with 13 bases in the middle. The CDR3 extends over 13 amino acids. CDR3 amino acids: CASTPLSAYGYTF. CDR3 coding DNA: TGTGCCAGCACCCCCCTAAGCGCCTATGGCTACACCTTC.

The chain employs TRBV20-1 and TRBJ2-1, with 10 bases identical to TRBD2. CDR1 is DFQATT, CDR2 SNEGSKA, per germline (reference sequence). The trim removed 6 bases at V and 9 bases at J, leaving 11 bases unmatched. The CDR3 sequence is 14 residues long. Written as DNA, the CDR3 is TGCAGTGCCGCCGGGACTAGCGTGTCGAGTGAGCAGTTCTTC. This codes for CSAAGTSVSSEQFF.

This sequence joins TRBV10-3 and TRBJ2-7, with TRBD2 identical over 11 bases. Germline values: CDR1 ENHRY, CDR2 SYGVKD. CDR3 length: 13 residues. Unmatched junction bases numbered 4, after V lost 10 bases and J lost 2 bases. DNA for the CDR3: TGTGCCAACGAGACTAGCGGGGCCTACGAGCAGTACTTC. It specifies CANETSGAYEQYF.

Comments on this clonotype: This sequence may be a read error, since a much larger clone differs from it by one base. This chain links TRBV20-1 with TRBJ1-1, with D unresolved. The germline V gene has CDR1 DFQATT and CDR2 SNEGSKA (reference sequence). The CDR3 has 15 residues. This chain's CDR3 is CRARDRRVGNTEAFF. The CDR3 DNA is TGCAGAGCTAGAGACCGGCGAGTAGGGAACACTGAAGCTTTCTTT.

The CDR3: CSARSTGTGGDRYGYTF. The CDR3 DNA follows: TGCAGTGCTAGGTCAACCGGGACAGGGGGTGACCGCTATGGCTACACCTTC. The genes are TRBV20-1 and TRBJ1-2; 11 nucleotides match TRBD1. Germline V CDR1 and CDR2: DFQATT, SNEGSKA (reference sequence). CDR3 length: 17 amino acids. Germline trimming cut 3 bases from V and 4 bases from J; bases unmatched to any gene: 13.

The sample holds a few counts of this clonotype. Here the CDR3 reads CSARDTLGRETYNEQFF. The CDR3 DNA reads TGCAGTGCTAGGGATACGTTAGGGCGGGAGACCTACAATGAGCAGTTCTTC. J is TRBJ2-1 and V is TRBV20-1; 7 bases align to TRBD2. The CDR3 is 17 residues long. The V gene's germline CDR1 is DFQATT and CDR2 SNEGSKA (reference sequence). Trimming at V came to 3 bases and at J to 2 bases, leaving 13 bases not matched to a gene.

This clonotype was observed once. V gene TRBV7-2 combines with J gene TRBJ1-6; D remains ambiguous. The CDR3 has 13 residues. In germline, CDR1 is SGHTA, CDR2 FQGNSA. V was shortened by 1 base and J by 13 bases, with 11 bases between the two germline ends. The CDR3: CASSLGGRWPLHF. Here the CDR3 DNA reads TGTGCCAGCAGCTTAGGCGGCCGGTGGCCCCTCCACTTT.

This clonotype has just a few counts. The chain links TRBV28 to TRBJ2-2; 15 positions agree with TRBD2. Germline V gene lookup returns CDR1 MDHEN and CDR2 SYDVKM. J lost 3 bases, V lost 7 bases, and 15 bases had no gene match. The CDR3 contains 20 residues. The CDR3 loop is CASIKFVGLAGGFDTGELFF. CDR3 sequence (DNA): TGTGCCAGCATAAAGTTCGTTGGACTAGCGGGAGGGTTCGACACCGGGGAGCTGTTTTTT.

This chain uses TRBV7-8 with TRBJ2-1; no firm D call. The CDR3 totals 16 residues. CDR1 and CDR2 (germline): SGHVS, FQNEAQ. Trimming shortened V by 0 bases and J by 6 bases, and 15 bases separated the two germline ends. The CDR3 DNA reads TGTGCCAGCAGCTTAGCGGGCAGGAGAGAACCCAATGAGCAGTTCTTC. Residues: CASSLAGRREPNEQFF.

The rearrangement joins TRBV29-1 to TRBJ2-2; 7 bases map to TRBD1. CDR1 is SQVTM and CDR2 is ANQGSEA in the germline V gene. There are 14 residues in the CDR3. J was trimmed by 3 bases and V by 5 bases; bases with no gene match: 6. CDR3 protein: CSVSPDRDTGELFF. CDR3 DNA: TGCAGCGTTTCACCAGACAGGGACACCGGGGAGCTGTTTTTT.

This clonotype was detected only a few times. The chain joins TRBV15 to TRBJ1-5, with no clear D. This CDR3 has 15 amino acids. The germline V gene has CDR1 LNHNV and CDR2 YYDKDF (reference sequence). Trimming removed 1 base at V and 2 bases at J, with 9 bases between. The CDR3 reads CATSRVAGGNQPQHF. The CDR3 bases are TGTGCCACCAGCAGAGTTGCGGGTGGCAATCAGCCCCAGCATTTT.

V is TRBV5-1 and J is TRBJ2-7, with D possibly TRBD1 on 6 matching bases. Germline CDR1 SGHRS, CDR2 YFSETQ. V lost 0 bases and J lost 4, with 14 bases in between. This CDR3 comprises 15 residues. CDR3 amino acids: CASSLEMGARYEQYF. The CDR3 DNA is TGCGCCAGCAGCTTGGAGATGGGGGCGCGGTACGAGCAGTACTTC.

The chain recombines TRBV19 with TRBJ2-7, with a tentative D call TRBD1 (6 bases). The CDR3 spans 13 residues. The germline V gene has CDR1 LNHDA and CDR2 SQIVND (reference sequence). The V gene lost 4 bases and the J gene lost 3 bases, with 10 bases spanning the gap. CDR3 protein: CASSKVGGYEQYF. CDR3 nucleotide sequence: TGTGCCAGTAGTAAGGTAGGGGGCTACGAGCAGTACTTC.

This clonotype was seen only a few times. The chain links TRBV7-9 to TRBJ2-7, with 8 bases matching TRBD2. J gave up 6 bases and V 5 bases, and 18 bases lay outside the gene matches. The CDR3 is made up of 17 amino acids. CDR1 and CDR2 (germline): SEHNR, FQNEAQ (reference sequence). Here the CDR3 DNA reads TGTGCCAGCAGCGACAAGAGCCAGACTAGCGTCCTGAGCGAGCAGTACTTC. It yields the protein CASSDKSQTSVLSEQYF.

This clonotype was found a few times. The chain has TRBV7-2 and TRBJ2-1; unclear D gene. V was clipped by 0 bases and J by 5 bases, with 8 bases between them. The germline V gene encodes CDR1 SGHTA and CDR2 FQGNSA. The CDR3 is 14 residues long. CDR3 coding DNA: TGTGCCAGCAGCTTAGCGCTTGCGGACAATGAGCAGTTCTTC. This translates into CASSLALADNEQFF.

This clonotype has ten or more counts. The chain recombines TRBV5-1 with TRBJ1-1; possible D gene TRBD1, 6 bases. This CDR3 region has 14 residues. Germline CDR1 is SGHRS and CDR2 is YFSETQ. V lost 1 base and J 6 bases, leaving 13 bases between the germline ends. The DNA for the CDR3 is TGCGCCAGCAGCTTGACCGGGGGCATCGCTGAAGCTTTCTTT. Its translation: CASSLTGGIAEAFF.

This clonotype was recorded a few times. The chain has TRBV11-3 and TRBJ1-1; D is perhaps TRBD1 (6 bases). The CDR3 contains 15 residues. V lost 3 bases and J 1 base, leaving 12 bases between the germline ends. The germline V gene encodes CDR1 SGHNT and CDR2 YENEEA. The CDR3 loop reads CASSLDSRPNTEAFF. The CDR3 nucleotides are TGTGCCAGCAGCTTGGACAGCAGACCGAACACTGAAGCTTTCTTT.

The table lists this clonotype with a few counts. The J gene is TRBJ2-1, the V gene TRBV24-1; the D call may be TRBD1 or TRBD2 (5 bases each). The CDR3 totals 18 residues. V was clipped by 4 bases and J by 5 bases, with 23 bases between them. Germline CDR1 reads KGHDR; CDR2 reads SFDVKD. CDR3 sequence (DNA): TGTGCCACCAGTGAAGGTCGCGGACACCTCAGAGGGCACAATGAGCAGTTCTTC. Protein sequence: CATSEGRGHLRGHNEQFF.

There are a few counts of this clonotype. The chain is built from TRBV5-1 and TRBJ2-7; 9 nucleotides agree with TRBD2. Per the germline V gene, CDR1 is SGHRS and CDR2 is YFSETQ. The trim removed 0 bases at V and 2 bases at J, leaving 6 bases unmatched. The CDR3 has 16 amino acids. The CDR3 DNA sequence: TGCGCCAGCAGCTTGGCCCTGGGACTAGCCCCCTACGAGCAGTACTTC. Protein product: CASSLALGLAPYEQYF.

This chain links TRBV15 with TRBJ2-1, with TRBD2 matching over 7 bases. Germline CDR1 is LNHNV and CDR2 is YYDKDF (reference sequence). There are 18 residues in the CDR3. With 1 base clipped from V and 1 base from J, the junction kept 10 bases outside the gene matches. CDR3 DNA: TGTGCCACCAGCAGAGGGGCACCTGGACTAGTGTCCTACAATGAGCAGTTCTTC. Its translation is CATSRGAPGLVSYNEQFF.

This chain connects TRBV27 to TRBJ2-3, with D possibly TRBD2 on 6 matching bases. CDR3 length: 15 residues. Trimming left V 6 bases short and J 1 base short, with 14 bases between. The germline V gene has CDR1 MNHEY and CDR2 SMNVEV (reference sequence). CDR3 residues: CASSPGGSGTDTQYF. In nucleotides, the CDR3 is TGTGCCAGCAGCCCTGGGGGGTCAGGCACAGATACGCAGTATTTT.

V usage is TRBV7-8 and J usage is TRBJ2-7, with 8 bases aligning to TRBD2. This CDR3 region has 13 residues. Unmatched junction bases numbered 4, after V lost 5 bases and J lost 4 bases. Germline V gives CDR1 SGHVS, CDR2 FQNEAQ. CDR3: CASSGSGIYEQYF. The CDR3 DNA follows: TGTGCCAGCAGCGGTAGCGGGATTTACGAGCAGTACTTC.

The chain uses TRBV7-2 and TRBJ2-3, with TRBD2 as a possible D gene (5 bases). V was trimmed by 3 bases and J by 1 base, leaving 14 bases between them. The CDR3 sequence is 16 residues long. The V gene's germline CDR1 is SGHTA and CDR2 FQGNSA. The CDR3 DNA is TGTGCCAGCAGCTTCACTCGTCTAGCTGGCACAGATACGCAGTATTTT. It codes for CASSFTRLAGTDTQYF.

This clonotype turned up a few times. V is TRBV20-1 and J is TRBJ1-5; D possibly corresponds to TRBD1 (5 bases). The CDR3 extends over 13 amino acids. The ends were cut back, 3 bases at V and 9 bases at J, with 15 bases in the middle. Germline CDR1 DFQATT, CDR2 SNEGSKA (reference sequence). The chain's CDR3 is CSARLQVHGPQHF. DNA for the CDR3: TGCAGTGCTAGGTTACAGGTCCATGGGCCCCAGCATTTT.

This chain joins TRBV20-1 and TRBJ2-5, with 11 positions matching TRBD1. This CDR3 contains 15 residues. J was trimmed by 4 bases and V by 6 bases; bases with no gene match: 10. Germline CDR1 DFQATT, CDR2 SNEGSKA (reference sequence). CDR3 in DNA: TGCAGTGCCCTGTCGGACAGGGGGCAGTCAGAGACCCAGTACTTC. It specifies CSALSDRGQSETQYF.

The chain recombines TRBV20-1 with TRBJ2-7, with 9 bases matching TRBD2. V gave up 3 bases and J gave up 3 bases; unmatched junction bases: 9. This CDR3 has 15 amino acids. The V gene's germline CDR1 is DFQATT and CDR2 SNEGSKA (reference sequence). The CDR3: CSASPGTSRSYEQYF. In DNA, the CDR3 is TGCAGTGCTAGCCCCGGGACTAGCAGAAGCTACGAGCAGTACTTC.

This rearrangement joins TRBV9 to TRBJ2-1; TRBD2 agrees at 8 bases. This CDR3 comprises 15 residues. Germline V gene lookup returns CDR1 SGDLS and CDR2 YYNGEE. V trimming: 0 bases; J trimming: 4 bases; junction bases outside the gene matches: 3. The CDR3, as DNA: TGTGCCAGCAGCGTAGGGATAGCGGGGTACAATGAGCAGTTCTTC. Protein sequence: CASSVGIAGYNEQFF.

The chain recombines TRBV2 with TRBJ2-4; the D gene is possibly TRBD2 (6 bases). The CDR3 consists of 15 residues. The germline CDR1 and CDR2 sequences are SNHLY and FYNNEI. V was shortened by 3 bases and J by 6 bases, with 15 bases between the two germline ends. CDR3 loop: CASSDRGTALNIQYF. The CDR3, as DNA: TGTGCCAGCAGTGACCGCGGGACGGCATTAAACATTCAGTACTTC.